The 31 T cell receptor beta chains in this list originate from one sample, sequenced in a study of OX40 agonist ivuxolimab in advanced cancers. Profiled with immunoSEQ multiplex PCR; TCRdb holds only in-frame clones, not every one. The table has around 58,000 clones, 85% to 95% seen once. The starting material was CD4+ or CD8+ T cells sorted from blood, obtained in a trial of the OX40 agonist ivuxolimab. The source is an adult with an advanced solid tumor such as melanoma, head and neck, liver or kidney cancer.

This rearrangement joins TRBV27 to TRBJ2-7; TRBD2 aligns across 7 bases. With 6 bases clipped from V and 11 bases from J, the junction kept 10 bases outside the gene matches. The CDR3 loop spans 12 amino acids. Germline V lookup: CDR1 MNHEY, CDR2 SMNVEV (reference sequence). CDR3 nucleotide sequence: TGTGCCAGCAGCAATGGGGGGGTCTTCAAGTACTTC. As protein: CASSNGGVFKYF.

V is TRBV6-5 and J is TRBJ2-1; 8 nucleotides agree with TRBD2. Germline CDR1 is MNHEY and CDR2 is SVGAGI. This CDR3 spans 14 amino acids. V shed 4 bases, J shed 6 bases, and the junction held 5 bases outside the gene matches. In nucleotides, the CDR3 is TGTGCCAGCAGTTGGACTAGCTGGGTCAATGAGCAGTTCTTC. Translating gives CASSWTSWVNEQFF.

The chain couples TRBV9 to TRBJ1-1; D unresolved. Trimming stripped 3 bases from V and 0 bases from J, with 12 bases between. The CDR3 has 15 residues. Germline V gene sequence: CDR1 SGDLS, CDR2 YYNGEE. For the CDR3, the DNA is TGTGCCAGCAGCGCCCACAAGCTTTTGAACACTGAAGCTTTCTTT. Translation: CASSAHKLLNTEAFF.

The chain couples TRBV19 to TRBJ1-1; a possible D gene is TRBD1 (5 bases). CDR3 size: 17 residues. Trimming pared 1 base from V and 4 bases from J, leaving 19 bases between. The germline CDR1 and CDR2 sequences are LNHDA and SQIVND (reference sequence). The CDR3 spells CASSIVPGRIRLTEAFF. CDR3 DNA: TGTGCCAGTAGTATAGTTCCGGGACGGATAAGGCTCACTGAAGCTTTCTTT.

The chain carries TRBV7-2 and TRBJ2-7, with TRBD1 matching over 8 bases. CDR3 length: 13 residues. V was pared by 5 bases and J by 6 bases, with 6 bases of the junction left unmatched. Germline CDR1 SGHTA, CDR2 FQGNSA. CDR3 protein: CASSLDRGSEQYF. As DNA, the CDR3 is TGTGCCAGCAGCCTAGACAGGGGAAGCGAGCAGTACTTC. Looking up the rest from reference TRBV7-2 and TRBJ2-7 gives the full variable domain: GAGVSQSPSNKVTEKGKDVELRCDPISGHTALYWYRQSLGQGLEFLIYFQGNSAPDKSGLPSDRFSAERTGGSVSTLTIQRTQQEDSAVYLCASSLDRGSEQYFGPGTRLTVT.

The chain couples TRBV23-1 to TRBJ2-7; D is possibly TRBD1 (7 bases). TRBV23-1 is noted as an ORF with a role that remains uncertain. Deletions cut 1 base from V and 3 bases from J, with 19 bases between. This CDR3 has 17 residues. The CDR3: CASSQFRGAGGDYEQYF. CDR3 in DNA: TGCGCCAGCAGTCAATTCAGGGGGGCAGGAGGGGACTACGAGCAGTACTTC.

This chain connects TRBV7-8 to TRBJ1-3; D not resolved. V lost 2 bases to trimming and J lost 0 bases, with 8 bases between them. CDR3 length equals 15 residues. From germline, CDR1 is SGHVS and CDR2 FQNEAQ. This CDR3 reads CASSLRPDSGNTIYF. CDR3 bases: TGTGCCAGCAGCTTACGGCCCGACTCTGGAAACACCATATATTTT.

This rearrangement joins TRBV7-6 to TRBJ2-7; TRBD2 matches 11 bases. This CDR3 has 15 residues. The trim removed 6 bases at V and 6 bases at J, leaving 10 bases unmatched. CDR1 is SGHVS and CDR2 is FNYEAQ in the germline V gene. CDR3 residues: CASSNLAGGHAEQYF. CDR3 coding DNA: TGTGCCAGCAGTAATTTAGCGGGAGGGCACGCCGAGCAGTACTTC. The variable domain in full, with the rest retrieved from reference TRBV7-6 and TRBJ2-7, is GAGVSQSPRYKVTKRGQDVALRCDPISGHVSLYWYRQALGQGPEFLTYFNYEAQQDKSGLPNDRFSAERPEGSISTLTIQRTEQRDSAMYRCASSNLAGGHAEQYFGPGTRLTVT.

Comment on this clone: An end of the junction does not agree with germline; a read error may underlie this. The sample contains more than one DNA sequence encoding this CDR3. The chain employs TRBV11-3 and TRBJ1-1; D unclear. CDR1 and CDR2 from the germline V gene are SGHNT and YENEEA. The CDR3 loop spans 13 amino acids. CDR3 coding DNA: TGCGCCAGCAGCTTACACGAGGGCGCTGAAGCTTTCTTT. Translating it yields CASSLHEGAEAFF.

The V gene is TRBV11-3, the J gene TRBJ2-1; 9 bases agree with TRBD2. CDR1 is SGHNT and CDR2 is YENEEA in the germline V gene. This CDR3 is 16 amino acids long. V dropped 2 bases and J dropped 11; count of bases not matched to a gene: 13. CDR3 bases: TGTGCCAGCAGCTTACCGGGACTAGCCGGGCCCTATAAGCAGTTCTTC. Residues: CASSLPGLAGPYKQFF.

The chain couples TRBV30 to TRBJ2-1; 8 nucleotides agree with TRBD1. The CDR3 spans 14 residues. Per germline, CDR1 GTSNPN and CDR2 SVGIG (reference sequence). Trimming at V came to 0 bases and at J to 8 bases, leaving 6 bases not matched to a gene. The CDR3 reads CAWSVQGALDEQFF. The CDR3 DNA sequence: TGTGCCTGGAGTGTGCAGGGGGCTCTGGATGAGCAGTTCTTC. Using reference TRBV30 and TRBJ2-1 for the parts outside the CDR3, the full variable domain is SQTIHQWPATLVQPVGSPLSLECTVEGTSNPNLYWYRQAAGRGLQLLFYSVGIGQISSEVPQNLSASRPQDRQFILSSKKLLLSDSGFYLCAWSVQGALDEQFFGPGTRLTVL.

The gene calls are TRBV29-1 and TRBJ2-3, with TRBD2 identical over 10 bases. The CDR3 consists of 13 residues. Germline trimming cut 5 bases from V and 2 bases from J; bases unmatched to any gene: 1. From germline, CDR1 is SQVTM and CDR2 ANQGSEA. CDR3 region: CSVTSGNTDTQYF. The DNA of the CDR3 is TGCAGCGTTACTAGCGGGAACACAGATACGCAGTATTTT.

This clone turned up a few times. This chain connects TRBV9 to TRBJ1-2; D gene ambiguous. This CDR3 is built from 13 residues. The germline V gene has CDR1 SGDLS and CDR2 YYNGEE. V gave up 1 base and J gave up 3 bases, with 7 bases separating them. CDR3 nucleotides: TGTGCCAGCAGCGTAAATGGTGACTATGGCTACACCTTC. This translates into CASSVNGDYGYTF.

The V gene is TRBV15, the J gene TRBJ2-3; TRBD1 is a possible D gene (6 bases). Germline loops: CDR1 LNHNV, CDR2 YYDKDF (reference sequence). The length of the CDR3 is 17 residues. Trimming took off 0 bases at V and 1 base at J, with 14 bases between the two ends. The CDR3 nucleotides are TGTGCCACCAGCAGAGATCGCAGGGGTCGGGGCACAGATACGCAGTATTTT. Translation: CATSRDRRGRGTDTQYF.

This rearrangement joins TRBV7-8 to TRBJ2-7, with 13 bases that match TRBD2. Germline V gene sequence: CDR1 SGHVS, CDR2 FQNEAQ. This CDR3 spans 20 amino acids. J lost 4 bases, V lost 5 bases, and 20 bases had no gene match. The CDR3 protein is CASSRYPGGRGTSGIYEQYF. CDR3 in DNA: TGTGCCAGCAGCCGATACCCAGGGGGGCGAGGGACTAGCGGGATTTACGAGCAGTACTTC.

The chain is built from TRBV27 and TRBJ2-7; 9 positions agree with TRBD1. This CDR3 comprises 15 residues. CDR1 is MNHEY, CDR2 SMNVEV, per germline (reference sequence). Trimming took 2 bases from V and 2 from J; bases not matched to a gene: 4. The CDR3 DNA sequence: TGTGCCAGCAGTTTACTCGGACAGGGGACCTACGAGCAGTACTTC. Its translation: CASSLLGQGTYEQYF.

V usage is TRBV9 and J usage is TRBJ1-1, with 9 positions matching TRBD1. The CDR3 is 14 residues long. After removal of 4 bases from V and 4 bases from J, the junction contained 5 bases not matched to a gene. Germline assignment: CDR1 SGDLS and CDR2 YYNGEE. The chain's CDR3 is CASSNRGLSTEAFF. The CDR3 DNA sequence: TGTGCCAGCAGCAACAGGGGGCTTAGCACTGAAGCTTTCTTT.

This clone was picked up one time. The CDR3, as DNA: TGTGCCAGCAGCTTAGAGCCGGGACTATCAACAGATACGCAGTATTTT. Amino acids: CASSLEPGLSTDTQYF. The chain couples TRBV11-2 to TRBJ2-3; 7 nucleotides line up with TRBD2. Losses at the gene ends were 0 bases for V and 3 bases for J; bases not matched to a gene: 6. Germline assignment: CDR1 SGHAT and CDR2 FQNNGV. The CDR3 has 16 residues.

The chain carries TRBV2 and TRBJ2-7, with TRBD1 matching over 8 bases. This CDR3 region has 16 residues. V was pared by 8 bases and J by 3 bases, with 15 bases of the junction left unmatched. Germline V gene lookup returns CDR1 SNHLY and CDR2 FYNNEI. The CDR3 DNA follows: TGTGCCAGCGGCCTCCCAGACAGGGGCTTTGACTACGAGCAGTACTTC. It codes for CASGLPDRGFDYEQYF.

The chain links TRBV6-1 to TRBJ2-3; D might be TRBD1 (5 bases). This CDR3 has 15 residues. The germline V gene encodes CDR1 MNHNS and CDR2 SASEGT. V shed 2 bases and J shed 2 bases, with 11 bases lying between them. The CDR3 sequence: CASSEIAGNTDTQYF. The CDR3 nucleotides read TGTGCCAGCAGTGAAATAGCAGGGAACACAGATACGCAGTATTTT.

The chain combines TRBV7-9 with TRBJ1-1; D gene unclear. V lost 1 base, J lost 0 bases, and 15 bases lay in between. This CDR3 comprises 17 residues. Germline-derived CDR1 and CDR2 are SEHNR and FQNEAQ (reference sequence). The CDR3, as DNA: TGTGCCAGCAGCTTAGAGGCGGACGGAGATTTGAACACTGAAGCTTTCTTT. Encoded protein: CASSLEADGDLNTEAFF.

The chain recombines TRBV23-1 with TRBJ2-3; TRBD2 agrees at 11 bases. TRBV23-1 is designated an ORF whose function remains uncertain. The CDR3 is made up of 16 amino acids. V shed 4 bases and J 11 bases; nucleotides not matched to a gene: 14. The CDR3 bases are TGCGCCAGCAGTCGTTGGACTAGCGGGTCCTCCGGGGAGCAGTATTTT. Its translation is CASSRWTSGSSGEQYF.

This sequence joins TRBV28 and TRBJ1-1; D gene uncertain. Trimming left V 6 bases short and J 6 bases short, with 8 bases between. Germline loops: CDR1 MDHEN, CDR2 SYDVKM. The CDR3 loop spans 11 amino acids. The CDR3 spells CASSFPPEAFF. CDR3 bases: TGTGCCAGCAGCTTCCCCCCTGAAGCTTTCTTT.

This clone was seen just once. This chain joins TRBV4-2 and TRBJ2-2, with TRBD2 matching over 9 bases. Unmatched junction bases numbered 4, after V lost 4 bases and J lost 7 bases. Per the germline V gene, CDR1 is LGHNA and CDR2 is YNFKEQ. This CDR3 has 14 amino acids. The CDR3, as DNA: TGTGCCAGCAGCCTAGCGGGAGTACACGGGGAGCTGTTTTTT. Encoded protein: CASSLAGVHGELFF.

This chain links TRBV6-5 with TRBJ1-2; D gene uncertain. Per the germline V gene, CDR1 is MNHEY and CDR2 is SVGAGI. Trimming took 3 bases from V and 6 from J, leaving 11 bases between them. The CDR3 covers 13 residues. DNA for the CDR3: TGTGCCAGCAGTTATGGCCTCTTCGATGGCTACACCTTC. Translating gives CASSYGLFDGYTF.

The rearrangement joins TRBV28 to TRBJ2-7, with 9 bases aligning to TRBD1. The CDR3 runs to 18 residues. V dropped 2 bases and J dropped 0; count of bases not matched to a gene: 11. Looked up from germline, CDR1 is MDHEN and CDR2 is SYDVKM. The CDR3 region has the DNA TGTGCCAGCAGTTTACCCGGGACAGGGATACCACTCTCCTACGAGCAGTACTTC. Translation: CASSLPGTGIPLSYEQYF.

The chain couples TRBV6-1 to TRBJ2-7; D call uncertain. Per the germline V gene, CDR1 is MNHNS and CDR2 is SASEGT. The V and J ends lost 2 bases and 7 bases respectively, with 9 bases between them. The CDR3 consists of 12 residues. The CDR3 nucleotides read TGTGCCAGCAGTGAAAGGTGGTGGGAGCAGTACTTC. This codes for CASSERWWEQYF.

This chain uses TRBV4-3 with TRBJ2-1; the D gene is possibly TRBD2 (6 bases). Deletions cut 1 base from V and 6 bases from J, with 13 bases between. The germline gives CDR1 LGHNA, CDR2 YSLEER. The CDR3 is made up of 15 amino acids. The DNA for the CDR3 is TGCGCCAGCAGCCAAGCGACTAGTCGGAGCAATGAGCAGTTCTTC. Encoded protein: CASSQATSRSNEQFF.

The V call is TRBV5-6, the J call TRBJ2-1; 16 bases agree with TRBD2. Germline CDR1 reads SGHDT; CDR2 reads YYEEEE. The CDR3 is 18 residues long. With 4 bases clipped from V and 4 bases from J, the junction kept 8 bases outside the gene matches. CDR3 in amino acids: CASSAGTSGRALYNEQFF. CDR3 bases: TGTGCCAGCAGCGCCGGGACTAGCGGGAGGGCCCTATACAATGAGCAGTTCTTC.

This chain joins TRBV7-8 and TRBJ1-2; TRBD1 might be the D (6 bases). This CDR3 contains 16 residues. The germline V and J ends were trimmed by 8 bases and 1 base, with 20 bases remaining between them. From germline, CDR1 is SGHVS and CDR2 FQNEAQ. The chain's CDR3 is CASDQAPGHLNYGYTF. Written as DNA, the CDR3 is TGTGCCAGCGACCAAGCACCGGGACACCTTAACTATGGCTACACCTTC.

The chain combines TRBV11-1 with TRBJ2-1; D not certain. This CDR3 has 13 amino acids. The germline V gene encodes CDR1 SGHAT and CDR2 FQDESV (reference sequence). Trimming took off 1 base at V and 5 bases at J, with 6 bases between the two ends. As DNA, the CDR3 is TGTGCCAGCAGCTTAGGATGGGACAATGAGCAGTTCTTC. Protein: CASSLGWDNEQFF.